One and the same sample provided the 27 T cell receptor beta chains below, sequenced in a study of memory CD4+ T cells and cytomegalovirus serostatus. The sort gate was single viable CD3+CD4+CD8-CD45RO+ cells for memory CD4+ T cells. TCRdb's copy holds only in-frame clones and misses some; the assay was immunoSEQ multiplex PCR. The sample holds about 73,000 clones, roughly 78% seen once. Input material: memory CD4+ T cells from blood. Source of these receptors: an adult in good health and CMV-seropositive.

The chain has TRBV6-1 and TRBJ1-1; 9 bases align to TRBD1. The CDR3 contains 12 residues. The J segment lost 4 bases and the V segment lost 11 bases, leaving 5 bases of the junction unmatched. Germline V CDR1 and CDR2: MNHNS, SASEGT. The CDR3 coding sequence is TGTGCCGTCCAACAGGGGGCCACTGAAGCTTTCTTT. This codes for CAVQQGATEAFF.

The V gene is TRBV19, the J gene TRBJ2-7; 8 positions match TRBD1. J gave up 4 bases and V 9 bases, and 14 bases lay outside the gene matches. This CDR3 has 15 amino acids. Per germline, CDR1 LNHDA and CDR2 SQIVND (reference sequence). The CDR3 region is CASSSWGQGAYEQYF. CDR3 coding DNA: TGTGCCAGCAGCAGTTGGGGCCAGGGGGCTTACGAGCAGTACTTC.

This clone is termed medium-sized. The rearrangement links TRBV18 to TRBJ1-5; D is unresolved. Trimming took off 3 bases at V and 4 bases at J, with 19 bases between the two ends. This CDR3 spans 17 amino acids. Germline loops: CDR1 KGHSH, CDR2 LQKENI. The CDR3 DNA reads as TGTGCCAGCTCACCTCCGTTACCGCTTGACCCGAATCAGCCCCAGCATTTT. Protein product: CASSPPLPLDPNQPQHF.

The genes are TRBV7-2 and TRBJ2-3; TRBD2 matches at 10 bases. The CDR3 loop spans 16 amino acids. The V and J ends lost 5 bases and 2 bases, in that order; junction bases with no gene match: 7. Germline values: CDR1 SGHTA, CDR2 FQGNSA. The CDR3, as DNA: TGTGCCAGCAGCACCTATAGCGGGAGGCACACAGATACGCAGTATTTT. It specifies CASSTYSGRHTDTQYF.

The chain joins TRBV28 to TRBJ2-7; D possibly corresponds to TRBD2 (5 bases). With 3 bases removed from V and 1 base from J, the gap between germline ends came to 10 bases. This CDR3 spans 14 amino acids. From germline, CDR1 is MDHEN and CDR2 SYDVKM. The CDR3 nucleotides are TGTGCCAGCAGTTTCCCGGGGTTATCCTACGAGCAGTACTTC. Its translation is CASSFPGLSYEQYF.

The CDR3 DNA sequence: TGTGCCAGCAGCGTAGTTCCGGGAAATTCACCCCTCCACTTT. As protein: CASSVVPGNSPLHF. The chain links TRBV9 to TRBJ1-6; D is unclear. The CDR3 runs 14 residues. In germline, CDR1 is SGDLS, CDR2 YYNGEE. Trimming took 0 bases from V and 7 from J, leaving 8 bases between them.

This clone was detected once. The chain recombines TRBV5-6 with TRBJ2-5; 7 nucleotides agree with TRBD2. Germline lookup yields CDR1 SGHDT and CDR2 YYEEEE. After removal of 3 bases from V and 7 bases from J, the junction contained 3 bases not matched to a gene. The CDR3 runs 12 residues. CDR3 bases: TGTGCCAGCAGCTCAAGCGGGGCGACCCAGTACTTC. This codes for CASSSSGATQYF.

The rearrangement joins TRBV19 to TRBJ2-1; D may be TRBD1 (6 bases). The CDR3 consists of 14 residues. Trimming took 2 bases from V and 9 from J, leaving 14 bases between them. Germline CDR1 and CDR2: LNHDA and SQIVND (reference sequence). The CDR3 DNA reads TGTGCCAGTAGTATAACAGGGTTGCTCGGTGAGCAGTTCTTC. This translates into CASSITGLLGEQFF.

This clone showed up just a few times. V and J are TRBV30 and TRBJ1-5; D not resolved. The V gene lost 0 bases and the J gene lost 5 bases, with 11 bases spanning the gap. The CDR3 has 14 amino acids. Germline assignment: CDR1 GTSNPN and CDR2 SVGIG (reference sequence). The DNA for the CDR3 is TGTGCCTGGAGTGTAGGAACCGGTCATCAGCCCCAGCATTTT. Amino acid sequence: CAWSVGTGHQPQHF.

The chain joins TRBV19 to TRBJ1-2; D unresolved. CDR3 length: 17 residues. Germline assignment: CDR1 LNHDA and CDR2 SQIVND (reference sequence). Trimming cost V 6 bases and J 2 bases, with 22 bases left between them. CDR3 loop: CASSRIDPSSYNYGYTF. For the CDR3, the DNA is TGTGCCAGTAGCCGTATCGATCCCTCCAGTTACAACTATGGCTACACCTTC.

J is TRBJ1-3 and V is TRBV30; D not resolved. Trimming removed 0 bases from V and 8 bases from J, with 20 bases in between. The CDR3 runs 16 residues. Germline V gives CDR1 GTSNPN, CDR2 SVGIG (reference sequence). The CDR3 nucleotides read TGTGCCTGGAGTGTTTTGGCTCCTCGGGGAGGTGACACCATATATTTT. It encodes CAWSVLAPRGGDTIYF.

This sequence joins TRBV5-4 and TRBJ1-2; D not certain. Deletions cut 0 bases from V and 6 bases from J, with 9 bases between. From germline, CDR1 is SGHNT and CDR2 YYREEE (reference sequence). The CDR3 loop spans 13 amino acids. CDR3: CASSLAQVNGYTF. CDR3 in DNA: TGTGCCAGCAGCTTGGCTCAGGTCAATGGCTACACCTTC.

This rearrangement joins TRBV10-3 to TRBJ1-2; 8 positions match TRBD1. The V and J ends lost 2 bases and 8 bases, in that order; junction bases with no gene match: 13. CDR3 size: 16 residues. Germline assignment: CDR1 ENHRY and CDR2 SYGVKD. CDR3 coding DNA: TGTGCCATCAGTGAGCGTGCTGGACAGGGAGGAGAGGGCTACACCTTC. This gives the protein CAISERAGQGGEGYTF.

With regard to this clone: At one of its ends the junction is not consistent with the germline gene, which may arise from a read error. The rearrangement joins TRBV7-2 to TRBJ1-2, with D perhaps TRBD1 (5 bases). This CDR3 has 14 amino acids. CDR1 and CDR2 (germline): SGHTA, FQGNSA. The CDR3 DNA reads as TGTGCCAGCACCTTAACCGGGACGAACTATGGCTACACCTTC. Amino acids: CASTLTGTNYGYTF.

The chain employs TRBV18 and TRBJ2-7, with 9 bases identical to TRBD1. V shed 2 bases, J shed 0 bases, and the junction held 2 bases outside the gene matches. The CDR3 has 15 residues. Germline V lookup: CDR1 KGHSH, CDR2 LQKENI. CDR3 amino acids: CASSPGGQGSYEQYF. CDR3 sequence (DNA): TGTGCCAGCTCACCAGGGGGACAGGGCTCCTACGAGCAGTACTTC.

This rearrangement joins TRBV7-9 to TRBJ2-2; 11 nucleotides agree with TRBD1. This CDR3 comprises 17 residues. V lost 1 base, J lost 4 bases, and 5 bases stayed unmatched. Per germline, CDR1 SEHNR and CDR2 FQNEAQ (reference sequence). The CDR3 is CASSLDGQGAITGELFF. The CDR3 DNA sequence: TGTGCCAGCAGCTTAGATGGACAGGGGGCTATCACCGGGGAGCTGTTTTTT.

The DNA for the CDR3 is TGCGCCAGCAGCTCTGACGGGGGGTTTGCGGAAAAACTGTTTTTT. This translates into CASSSDGGFAEKLFF. The rearrangement joins TRBV5-1 to TRBJ1-4; TRBD1 might be the D (5 bases). V shed 3 bases and J shed 8 bases, with 17 bases lying between them. The CDR3 contains 15 residues. Germline loops: CDR1 SGHRS, CDR2 YFSETQ. The complete variable domain, with remaining parts taken from reference TRBV5-1 and TRBJ1-4, reads KAGVTQTPRYLIKTRGQQVTLSCSPISGHRSVSWYQQTPGQGLQFLFEYFSETQRNKGNFPGRFSGRQFSNSRSEMNVSTLELGDSALYLCASSSDGGFAEKLFFGSGTQLSVL.

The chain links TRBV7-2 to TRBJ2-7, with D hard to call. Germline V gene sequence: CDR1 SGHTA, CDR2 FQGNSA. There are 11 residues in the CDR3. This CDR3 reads CRDPSSYEQYV. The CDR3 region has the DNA TGTAGGGATCCGAGCTCCTACGAGCAGTACGTC.

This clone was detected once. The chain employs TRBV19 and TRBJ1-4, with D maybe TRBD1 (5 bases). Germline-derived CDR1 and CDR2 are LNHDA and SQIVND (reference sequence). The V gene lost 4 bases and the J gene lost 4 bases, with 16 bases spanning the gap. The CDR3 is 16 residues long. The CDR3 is CASSKGRETVNEKLFF. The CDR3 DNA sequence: TGTGCCAGTAGTAAGGGGAGGGAAACAGTTAATGAAAAACTGTTTTTT.

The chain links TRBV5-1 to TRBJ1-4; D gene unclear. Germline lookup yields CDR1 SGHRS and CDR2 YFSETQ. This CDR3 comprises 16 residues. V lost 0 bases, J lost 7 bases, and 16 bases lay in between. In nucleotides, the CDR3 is TGCGCCAGCAGCTTGGACCTCCGATCCCGGGGTGAAAAACTGTTTTTT. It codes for CASSLDLRSRGEKLFF.

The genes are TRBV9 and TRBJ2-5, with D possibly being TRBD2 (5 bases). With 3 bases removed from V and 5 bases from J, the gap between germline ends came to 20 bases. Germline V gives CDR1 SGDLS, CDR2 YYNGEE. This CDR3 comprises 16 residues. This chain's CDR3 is CASSEGVGQTWETQYF. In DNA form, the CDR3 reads TGTGCCAGCAGCGAGGGAGTAGGTCAGACTTGGGAGACCCAGTACTTC.

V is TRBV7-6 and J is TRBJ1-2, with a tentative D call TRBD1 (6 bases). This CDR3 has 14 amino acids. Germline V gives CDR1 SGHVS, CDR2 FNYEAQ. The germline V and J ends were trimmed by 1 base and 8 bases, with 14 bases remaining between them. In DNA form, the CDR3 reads TGTGCCAGCAGCTTAGAAAGCGGGGGGACAGGCTACACCTTC. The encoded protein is CASSLESGGTGYTF.

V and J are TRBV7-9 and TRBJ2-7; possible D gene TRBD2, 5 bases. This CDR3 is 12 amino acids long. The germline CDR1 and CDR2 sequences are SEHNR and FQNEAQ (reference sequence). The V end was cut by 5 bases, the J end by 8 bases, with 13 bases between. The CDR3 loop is CASSHEGLQQYF. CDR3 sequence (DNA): TGTGCCAGCAGCCATGAGGGCCTCCAGCAGTACTTC.

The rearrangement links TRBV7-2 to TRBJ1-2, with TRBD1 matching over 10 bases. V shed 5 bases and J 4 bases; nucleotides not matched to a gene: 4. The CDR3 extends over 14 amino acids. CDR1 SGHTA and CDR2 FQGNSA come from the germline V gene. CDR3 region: CASSTGTGAYGYTF. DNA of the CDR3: TGTGCCAGCAGCACCGGGACAGGGGCCTATGGCTACACCTTC.

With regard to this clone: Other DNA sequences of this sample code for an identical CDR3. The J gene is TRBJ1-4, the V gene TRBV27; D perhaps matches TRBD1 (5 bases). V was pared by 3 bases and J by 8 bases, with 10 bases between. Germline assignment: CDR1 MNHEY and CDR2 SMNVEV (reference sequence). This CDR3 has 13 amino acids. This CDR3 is CASSFSGYEKLFF. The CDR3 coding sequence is TGTGCCAGCAGTTTCTCAGGGTACGAAAAACTGTTTTTT.

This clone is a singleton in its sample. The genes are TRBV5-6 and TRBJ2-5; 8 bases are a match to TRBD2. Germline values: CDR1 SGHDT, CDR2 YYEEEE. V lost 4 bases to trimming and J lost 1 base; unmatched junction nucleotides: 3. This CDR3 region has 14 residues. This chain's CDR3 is CASSVTSVQETQYF. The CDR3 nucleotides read TGTGCCAGCAGCGTGACTAGCGTCCAAGAGACCCAGTACTTC.

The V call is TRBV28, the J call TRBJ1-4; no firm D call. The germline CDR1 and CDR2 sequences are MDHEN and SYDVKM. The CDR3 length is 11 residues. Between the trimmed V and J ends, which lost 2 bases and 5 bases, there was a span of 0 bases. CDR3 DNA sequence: TGTGCCAGCAGTTTAAATGAAAAACTGTTTTTT. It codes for CASSLNEKLFF.